The clone carrying this T cell receptor beta chain was observed a handful of times. Its matching antigen is unknown. Together with a sample-barcoded 5' primer, a J-beta primer mix was included in a second PCR lasting about 6 to 11 cycles. TCRdb passed the 5' RACE reads through MiXCR, listing each CDR3 protein once. The repertoire has 900,000 to 950,000 distinct CDR3 sequences, about 29% of them found once; the top ten carry about 10%. The V and J ends lost 4 bases and 9 bases respectively, with 18 bases between them. Germline CDR1 and CDR2: SQVTM and ANQGSEA. The CDR3 is 13 residues long. Caucasian individuals from Russia who were healthy and aged 6 to 90 acted as donors. The data were taken from a study of blood T cells in healthy people across ages. Points from the study as a whole: The study regarded diversity estimates from one million T cells as underestimates.

The sample was also reused in another study, on T cells of mothers and their children. From that study: Each mother gave over 8 million TCR beta CDR3 reads; each child, approximately 3.3 million.

Sequences were obtained from blood. The sequence came from a woman between 40 and 50 years old in good health. The V and J genes are TRBV29-1 and TRBJ1-2; possible D gene TRBD1, 5 bases. The CDR3 sequence: CSVAQPGAGSYTF. In DNA, the CDR3 is TGCAGCGTTGCTCAACCTGGGGCAGGGAGCTACACCTTC.